These T cell receptor beta chains were read from a single sample in a study of T cell repertoires in cytomegalovirus infection. TCRdb reprocessed the reads with MiXCR, giving one entry per CDR3 protein. The sample yields about 20,000 distinct CDR3 sequences, about 39% seen once. The antigens of these receptors remain unknown. Sequencing was performed on CD8+ T cells from cultured PBMCs, taken from culture after CMV antigen stimulation. The receptors derive from a human donor in good health (CMV status not recorded). Some clones in this sample may be carry-over from other donors' samples. CDR3s include the opening cysteine and the closing phenylalanine or tryptophan. D genes are given only for firm matches. A row's size may be missing; if present it is once, few, many or a size class.

j_gene,d_gene,abundance,len,v_gene,CDR3nt,CDR3aa
TRBJ2-7,TRBD2,NA,17,TRBV20-1,TGCAGTGCTAGAGGACTGTCCGGGACTAGCGACTCCTACGAGCAGTACTTC,CSARGLSGTSDSYEQYF
TRBJ2-7,TRBD2,few,16,TRBV7-2,TGTGCCAGCAGCTTAACGGCTAGCGGCCTTTCCTACGAGCAGTACTTC,CASSLTASGLSYEQYF
TRBJ1-2,NA,medium-sized,14,TRBV27,TGTGCCAGCAGTACTCAGGGTGCTAACTATGGCTACACCTTC,CASSTQGANYGYTF
TRBJ2-2,TRBD2,few,16,TRBV6-5,TGTGCCAGCAGAAAGGTAGCGGGAGGTCTCACCGGGGAGCTGTTTTTT,CASRKVAGGLTGELFF
TRBJ2-1,NA,NA,15,TRBV27,TGTGCCAGTAAACGCCGGGACATCTCTCCCAATGAGCAGTTCTTC,CASKRRDISPNEQFF
TRBJ1-1,NA,few,14,TRBV28,TGTGCCAGCAGAATACAGGGCTGGAACACTGAAGCTTTCTTT,CASRIQGWNTEAFF
TRBJ1-1,NA,few,16,TRBV7-8,TGTGCCAGCAGCCCCGACGGAAATCGCATGAACACTGAAGCTTTCTTT,CASSPDGNRMNTEAFF
TRBJ2-7,NA,NA,16,TRBV12-3/TRBV12-4,TGTGCCAGCAGTGTTAAATTCCGGGACGGAGCCTACGAGCAGTACTTC,CASSVKFRDGAYEQYF
TRBJ2-5,NA,few,14,TRBV7-2,TGTGCCAGCAGCGAAAAAAGGGGGAAAGAGACCCAGTACTTC,CASSEKRGKETQYF
TRBJ2-1,NA,NA,15,TRBV19,TGTGCCAGTAGTCCCCGCGGAGGCCGGAACAATGAGCAGTTCTTC,CASSPRGGRNNEQFF
TRBJ2-7,NA,few,14,TRBV12-3/TRBV12-4,TGTGCCAGCAGTGTCCGGGACGGCCTGCTCGAGCAGTACTTC,CASSVRDGLLEQYF
TRBJ1-4,TRBD1,NA,16,TRBV2,TGTGCCAGCAGTGGGACCGGGACAGCCTTTAATGAAAAACTGTTTTTT,CASSGTGTAFNEKLFF
TRBJ2-1,NA,few,16,TRBV6-5,TGTGCCAGCAGCCGGTCGGGGGTTTACTCCTACAATGAGCAGTTCTTC,CASSRSGVYSYNEQFF
TRBJ2-2,TRBD1,many,16,TRBV7-2,TGTGCCAGCAGCCCCCGGGACAGGGGCAAAACCGGGGAGCTGTTTTTT,CASSPRDRGKTGELFF
TRBJ2-7,NA,NA,14,TRBV6-5,TGTGCCAGCAGCCCTCCCCGTAGCTCCTACGAGCAGTACTTC,CASSPPRSSYEQYF